This entry concerns a single TCR beta chain. The antigen is not known. This specimen comes from a study of graft-versus-host responses after intestinal transplantation. The overall study: Transplant recipients had multivisceral, liver-intestinal, or isolated intestinal grafts.

Study-level results: Marrow from the recipient contained GvH clones, some of which had appeared first in ileum or blood.

The table came from immunoSEQ multiplex PCR; TCRdb's copy has only in-frame clones and leaves some out. The data show about 100,000 clones, with more than 85% seen just once and 0.9% to 1% held by the top ten. CDR1 is SGHRS, CDR2 YFSETQ, per germline. The ends were cut back, 2 bases at V and 3 bases at J, with 10 bases in the middle. The CDR3 is 14 residues long. V is TRBV5-1 and J is TRBJ2-3; the D gene is possibly TRBD2 (5 bases). The clonotype comes from a human donor who was the organ donor for an intestinal transplant. Sequenced material: unstimulated CD4+ T cells sorted from spleen or lymph node cells, taken before transplant. CDR3 residues: CASSLADLTDTQYF. The CDR3 DNA reads as TGCGCCAGCAGCTTAGCGGACTTGACAGATACGCAGTATTTT.